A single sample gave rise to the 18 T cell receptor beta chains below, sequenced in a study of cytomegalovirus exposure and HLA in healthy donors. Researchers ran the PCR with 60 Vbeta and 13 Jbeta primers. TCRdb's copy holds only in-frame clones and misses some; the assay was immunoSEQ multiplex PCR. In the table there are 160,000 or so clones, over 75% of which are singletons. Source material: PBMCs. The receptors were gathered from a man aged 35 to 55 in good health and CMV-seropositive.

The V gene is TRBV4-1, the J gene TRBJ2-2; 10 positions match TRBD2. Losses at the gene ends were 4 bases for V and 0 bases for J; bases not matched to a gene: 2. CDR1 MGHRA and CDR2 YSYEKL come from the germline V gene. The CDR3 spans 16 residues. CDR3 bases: TGCGCCAGCAGCCGAGGACTAGCGGCGAACACCGGGGAGCTGTTTTTT. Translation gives CASSRGLAANTGELFF.

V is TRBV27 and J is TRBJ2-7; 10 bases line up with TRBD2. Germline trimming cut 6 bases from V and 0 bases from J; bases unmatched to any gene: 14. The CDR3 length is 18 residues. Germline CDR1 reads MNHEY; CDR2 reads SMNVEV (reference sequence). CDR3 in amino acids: CASSRRPSGSASSYEQYF. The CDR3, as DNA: TGTGCCAGCAGCCGACGGCCTAGCGGGAGCGCAAGCTCCTACGAGCAGTACTTC.

Written as DNA, the CDR3 is TGTGCCAGCAGCTTAGCGGGATCAGCGGGAGGGCCAGAGCAGTTCTTC. Translated: CASSLAGSAGGPEQFF. This chain uses TRBV7-6 with TRBJ2-1, with 10 bases identical to TRBD2. CDR3 size: 16 residues. Germline V gene lookup returns CDR1 SGHVS and CDR2 FNYEAQ. V dropped 0 bases and J dropped 10; count of bases not matched to a gene: 9. Looking up the rest from reference TRBV7-6 and TRBJ2-1 gives the full variable domain: GAGVSQSPRYKVTKRGQDVALRCDPISGHVSLYWYRQALGQGPEFLTYFNYEAQQDKSGLPNDRFSAERPEGSISTLTIQRTEQRDSAMYRCASSLAGSAGGPEQFFGPGTRLTVL.

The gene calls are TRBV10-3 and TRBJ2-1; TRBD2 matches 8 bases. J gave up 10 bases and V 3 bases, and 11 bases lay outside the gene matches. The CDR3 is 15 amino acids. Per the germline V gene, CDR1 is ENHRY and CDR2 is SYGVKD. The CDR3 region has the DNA TGTGCCATCAGTGACGGGACTAGTGGGAGAGAAGAGCAGTTCTTC. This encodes CAISDGTSGREEQFF.

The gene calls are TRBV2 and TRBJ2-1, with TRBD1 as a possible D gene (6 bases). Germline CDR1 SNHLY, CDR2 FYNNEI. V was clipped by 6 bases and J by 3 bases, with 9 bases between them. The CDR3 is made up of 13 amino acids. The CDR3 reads CASREDSYNEQFF. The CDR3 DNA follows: TGTGCCAGCAGGGAGGACAGCTACAATGAGCAGTTCTTC.

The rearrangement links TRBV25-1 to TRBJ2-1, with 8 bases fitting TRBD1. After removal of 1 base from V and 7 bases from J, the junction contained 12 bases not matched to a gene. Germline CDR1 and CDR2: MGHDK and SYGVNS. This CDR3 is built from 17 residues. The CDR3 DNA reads TGTGCCAGCAGTGAATCAGGCGGCCAGGGGGCTGGAAATGAGCAGTTCTTC. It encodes CASSESGGQGAGNEQFF.

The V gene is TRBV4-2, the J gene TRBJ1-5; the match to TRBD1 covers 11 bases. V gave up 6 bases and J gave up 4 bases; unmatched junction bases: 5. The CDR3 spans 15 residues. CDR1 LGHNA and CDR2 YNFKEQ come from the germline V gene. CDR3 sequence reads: CASREGQGANQPQHF. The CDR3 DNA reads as TGTGCCAGCAGGGAAGGACAGGGGGCGAATCAGCCCCAGCATTTT.

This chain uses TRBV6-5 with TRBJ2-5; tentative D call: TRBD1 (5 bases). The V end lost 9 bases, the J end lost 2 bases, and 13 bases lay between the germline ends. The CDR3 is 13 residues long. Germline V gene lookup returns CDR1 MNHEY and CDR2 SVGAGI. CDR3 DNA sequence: TGTGCCAGTCGAAAGCAGGGACAAGAGACCCAGTACTTC. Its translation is CASRKQGQETQYF.

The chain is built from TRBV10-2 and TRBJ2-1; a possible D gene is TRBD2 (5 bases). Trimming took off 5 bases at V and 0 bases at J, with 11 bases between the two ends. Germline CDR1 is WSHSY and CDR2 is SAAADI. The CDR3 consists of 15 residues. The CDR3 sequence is CASSLERNSYNEQFF. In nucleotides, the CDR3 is TGCGCCAGCAGTTTAGAGCGGAACTCCTACAATGAGCAGTTCTTC.

As DNA, the CDR3 is TGTGCCAGCAGGACTAGCGGAGGACCCCTGGAGACCCAGTACTTC. It encodes CASRTSGGPLETQYF. This chain joins TRBV7-3 and TRBJ2-5; 9 bases match TRBD2. The CDR3 spans 15 residues. CDR1 SGHTA and CDR2 FQGTGA come from the germline V gene. After removal of 6 bases from V and 5 bases from J, the junction contained 10 bases not matched to a gene.

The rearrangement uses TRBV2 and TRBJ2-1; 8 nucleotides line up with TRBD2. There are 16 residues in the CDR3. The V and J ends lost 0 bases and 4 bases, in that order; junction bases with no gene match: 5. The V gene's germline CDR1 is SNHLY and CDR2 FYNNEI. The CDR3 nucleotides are TGTGCCAGCAGTGAAGCGGGAGCGGGAGTTTACAATGAGCAGTTCTTC. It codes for CASSEAGAGVYNEQFF.

CDR3 DNA: TGTGCCAGTAGATCCCTGGGCAGGGGGCGGTTGACAGATACGCAGTATTTT. Amino acids: CASRSLGRGRLTDTQYF. V usage is TRBV19 and J usage is TRBJ2-3, with TRBD1 matching over 8 bases. There are 17 residues in the CDR3. The V segment lost 6 bases and the J segment 3 bases; nucleotides outside the gene matches: 14. Looked up from germline, CDR1 is LNHDA and CDR2 is SQIVND (reference sequence). Complete variable domain (other parts from reference TRBV19 and TRBJ2-3): DGGITQSPKYLFRKEGQNVTLSCEQNLNHDAMYWYRQDPGQGLRLIYYSQIVNDFQKGDIAEGYSVSREKKESFPLTVTSAQKNPTAFYLCASRSLGRGRLTDTQYFGPGTRLTVL.

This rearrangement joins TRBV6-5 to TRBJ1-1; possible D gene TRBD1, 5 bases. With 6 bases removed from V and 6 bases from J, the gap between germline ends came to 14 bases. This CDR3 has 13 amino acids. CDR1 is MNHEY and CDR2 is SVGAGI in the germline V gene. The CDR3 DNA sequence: TGTGCCAGCAGCCGATCAGGGTTTGCTGAAGCTTTCTTT. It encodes CASSRSGFAEAFF.

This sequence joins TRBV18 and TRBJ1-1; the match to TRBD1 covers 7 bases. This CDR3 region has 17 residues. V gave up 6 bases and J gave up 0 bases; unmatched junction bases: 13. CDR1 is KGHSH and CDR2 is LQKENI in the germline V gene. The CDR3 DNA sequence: TGTGCCAGCTCGAACGTACCGGGACAGCAATTGAACACTGAAGCTTTCTTT. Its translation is CASSNVPGQQLNTEAFF.

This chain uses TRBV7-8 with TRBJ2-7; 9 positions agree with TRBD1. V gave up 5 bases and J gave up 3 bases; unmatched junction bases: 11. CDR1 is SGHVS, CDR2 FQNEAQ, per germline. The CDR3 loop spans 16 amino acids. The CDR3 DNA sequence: TGTGCCAGCAGCCCGGACCGGGACAGGGCTCACTACGAGCAGTACTTC. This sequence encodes CASSPDRDRAHYEQYF.

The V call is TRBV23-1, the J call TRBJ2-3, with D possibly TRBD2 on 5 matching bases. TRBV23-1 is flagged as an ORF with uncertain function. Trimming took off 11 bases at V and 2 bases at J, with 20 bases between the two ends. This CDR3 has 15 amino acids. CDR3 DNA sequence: TGCGCCGCTAGAGAGGGAACGGGTTACACAGATACGCAGTATTTT. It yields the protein CAAREGTGYTDTQYF.

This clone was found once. The CDR3 DNA reads TGTGCCAGCAGCTTAGGCGTAGTAGCGGGAGCACTAGAGACCCAGTACTTC. Its translation: CASSLGVVAGALETQYF. The rearrangement joins TRBV11-2 to TRBJ2-5; 9 bases line up with TRBD2. The CDR3 is 17 amino acids. After removal of 1 base from V and 4 bases from J, the junction contained 10 bases not matched to a gene. Germline V gene lookup returns CDR1 SGHAT and CDR2 FQNNGV. The whole variable domain, remainder taken from reference TRBV11-2 and TRBJ2-5, is EAGVAQSPRYKIIEKRQSVAFWCNPISGHATLYWYQQILGQGPKLLIQFQNNGVVDDSQLPKDRFSAERLKGVDSTLKIQPAKLEDSAVYLCASSLGVVAGALETQYFGPGTRLLVL.

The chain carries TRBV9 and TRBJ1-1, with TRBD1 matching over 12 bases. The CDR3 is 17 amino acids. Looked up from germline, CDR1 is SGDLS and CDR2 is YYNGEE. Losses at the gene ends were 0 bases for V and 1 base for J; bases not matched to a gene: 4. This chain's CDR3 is CASSVDGTGGGNTEAFF. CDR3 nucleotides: TGTGCCAGCAGCGTAGATGGGACAGGGGGCGGGAACACTGAAGCTTTCTTT. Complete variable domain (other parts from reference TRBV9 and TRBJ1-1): DSGVTQTPKHLITATGQRVTLRCSPRSGDLSVYWYQQSLDQGLQFLIQYYNGEERAKGNILERFSAQQFPDLHSELNLSSLELGDSALYFCASSVDGTGGGNTEAFFGQGTRLTVV.